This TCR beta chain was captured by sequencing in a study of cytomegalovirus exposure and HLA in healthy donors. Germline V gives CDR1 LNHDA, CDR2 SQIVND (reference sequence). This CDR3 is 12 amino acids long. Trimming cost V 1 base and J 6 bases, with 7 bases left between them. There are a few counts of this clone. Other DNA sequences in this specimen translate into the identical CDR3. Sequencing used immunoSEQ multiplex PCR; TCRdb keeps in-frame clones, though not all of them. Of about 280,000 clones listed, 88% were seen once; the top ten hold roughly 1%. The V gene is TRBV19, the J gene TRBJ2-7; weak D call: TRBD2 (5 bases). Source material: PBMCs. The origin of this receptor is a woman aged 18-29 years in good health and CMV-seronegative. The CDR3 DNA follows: TGTGCCAGTAGTATAGGAGGGTCCGAGCAGTACTTC. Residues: CASSIGGSEQYF.